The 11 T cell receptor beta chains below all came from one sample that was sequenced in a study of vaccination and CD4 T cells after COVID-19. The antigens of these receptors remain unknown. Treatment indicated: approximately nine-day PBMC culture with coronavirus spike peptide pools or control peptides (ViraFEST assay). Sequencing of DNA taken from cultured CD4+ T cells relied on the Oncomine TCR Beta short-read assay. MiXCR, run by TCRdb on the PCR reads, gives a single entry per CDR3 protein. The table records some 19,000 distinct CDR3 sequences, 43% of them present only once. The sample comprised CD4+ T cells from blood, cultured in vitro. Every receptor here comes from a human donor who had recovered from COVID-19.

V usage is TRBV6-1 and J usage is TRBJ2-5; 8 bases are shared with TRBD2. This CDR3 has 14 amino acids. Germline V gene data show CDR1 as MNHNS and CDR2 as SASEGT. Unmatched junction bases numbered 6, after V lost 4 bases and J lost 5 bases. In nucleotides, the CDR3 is TGTGCCAGCAGTGTAACGGGGGGGCGGGAGACCCAGTACTTC. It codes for CASSVTGGRETQYF.

The CDR3 is CASNLQGELYNSPLHF. The DNA of the CDR3 is TGTGCCAGTAACCTCCAGGGGGAACTCTATAATTCACCCCTCCACTTT. The rearrangement joins TRBV19 to TRBJ1-6, with TRBD1 matching 7 bases. Germline assignment: CDR1 LNHDA and CDR2 SQIVND (reference sequence). Trimming at V came to 7 bases and at J to 3 bases, leaving 9 bases not matched to a gene. The CDR3 sequence is 16 residues long.

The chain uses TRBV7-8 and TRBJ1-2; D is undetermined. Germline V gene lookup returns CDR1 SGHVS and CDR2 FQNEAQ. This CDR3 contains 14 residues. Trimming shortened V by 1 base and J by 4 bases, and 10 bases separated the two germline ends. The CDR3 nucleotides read TGTGCCAGCAGCTTAGGTGGAGAGGGCTATGGCTACACCTTC. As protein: CASSLGGEGYGYTF.

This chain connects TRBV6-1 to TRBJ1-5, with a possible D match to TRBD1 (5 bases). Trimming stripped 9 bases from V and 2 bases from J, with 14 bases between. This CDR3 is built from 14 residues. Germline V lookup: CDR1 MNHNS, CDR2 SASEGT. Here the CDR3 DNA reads TGTGCCAGTCGGCCGGGGGGACGCAATCAGCCCCAGCATTTT. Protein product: CASRPGGRNQPQHF.

The CDR3 DNA follows: TGTGCCAGCAGCCCCGGGAGGGGACGCGACAATGAGCAGTTCTTC. As protein: CASSPGRGRDNEQFF. The chain couples TRBV6-1 to TRBJ2-1; the match to TRBD2 covers 8 bases. From germline, CDR1 is MNHNS and CDR2 SASEGT. The CDR3 runs 15 residues. After removal of 6 bases from V and 5 bases from J, the junction contained 9 bases not matched to a gene.

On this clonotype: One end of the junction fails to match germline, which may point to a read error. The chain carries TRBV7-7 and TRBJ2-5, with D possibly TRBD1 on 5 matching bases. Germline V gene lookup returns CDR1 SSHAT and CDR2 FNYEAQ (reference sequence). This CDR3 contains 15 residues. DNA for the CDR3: TGTGCTAGCAGCTCCGCAGGGAATTTCCAAGAGACCCAGTACTTC. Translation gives CASSSAGNFQETQYF.

In nucleotides, the CDR3 is TGTGCCAGTAGTCCCCGGGGGGGTGAAGCTTTCTTT. Translating it yields CASSPRGGEAFF. The J gene is TRBJ1-1, the V gene TRBV19, with D possibly matching TRBD1 (5 bases). The CDR3 spans 12 residues. Germline V gene lookup returns CDR1 LNHDA and CDR2 SQIVND (reference sequence). The germline V and J ends were trimmed by 5 bases and 7 bases, with 11 bases remaining between them.

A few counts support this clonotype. CDR3 DNA: TGTGCCAGCAGAGCGACAGGGGGCTTGGATGGCTACACCTTC. Protein product: CASRATGGLDGYTF. The chain joins TRBV6-1 to TRBJ1-2; 10 nucleotides line up with TRBD1. J gave up 6 bases and V 6 bases, and 7 bases lay outside the gene matches. Germline V lookup: CDR1 MNHNS, CDR2 SASEGT. The CDR3 runs 14 residues.

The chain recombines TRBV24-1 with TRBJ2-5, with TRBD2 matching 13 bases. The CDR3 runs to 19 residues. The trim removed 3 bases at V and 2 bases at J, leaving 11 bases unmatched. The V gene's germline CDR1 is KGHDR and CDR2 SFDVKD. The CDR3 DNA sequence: TGTGCCACCAGTGATCATGGACTAGCGGGGGCCTGCCTTCAAGAGACCCAGTACTTC. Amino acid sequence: CATSDHGLAGACLQETQYF.

The CDR3 nucleotides read TGTGCCAGCAGTTACGAGGCAGGGGGCGCGTATTCACCCCTCCACTTT. Protein: CASSYEAGGAYSPLHF. V usage is TRBV6-5 and J usage is TRBJ1-6; 8 bases map to TRBD1. Germline CDR1 MNHEY, CDR2 SVGAGI. The CDR3 runs 16 residues. Trimming at V came to 2 bases and at J to 8 bases, leaving 8 bases not matched to a gene.

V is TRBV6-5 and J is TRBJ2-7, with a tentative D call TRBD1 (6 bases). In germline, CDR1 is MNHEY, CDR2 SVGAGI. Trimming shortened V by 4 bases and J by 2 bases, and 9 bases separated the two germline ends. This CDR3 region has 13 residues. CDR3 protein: CASSWAGAYEQYF. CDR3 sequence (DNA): TGTGCCAGCAGTTGGGCAGGGGCCTACGAGCAGTACTTC.